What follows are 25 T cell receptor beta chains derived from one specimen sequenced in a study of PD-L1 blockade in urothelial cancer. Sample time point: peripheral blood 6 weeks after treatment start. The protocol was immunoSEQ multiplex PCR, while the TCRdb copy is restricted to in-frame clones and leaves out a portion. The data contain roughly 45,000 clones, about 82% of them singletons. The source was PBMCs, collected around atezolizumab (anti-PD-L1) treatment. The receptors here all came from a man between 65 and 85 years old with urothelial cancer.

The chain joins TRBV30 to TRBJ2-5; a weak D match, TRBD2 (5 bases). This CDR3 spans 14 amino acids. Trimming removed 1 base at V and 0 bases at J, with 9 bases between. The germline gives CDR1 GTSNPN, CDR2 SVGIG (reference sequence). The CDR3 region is CAWSGAADQETQYF. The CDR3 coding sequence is TGTGCCTGGAGTGGGGCAGCGGACCAAGAGACCCAGTACTTC.

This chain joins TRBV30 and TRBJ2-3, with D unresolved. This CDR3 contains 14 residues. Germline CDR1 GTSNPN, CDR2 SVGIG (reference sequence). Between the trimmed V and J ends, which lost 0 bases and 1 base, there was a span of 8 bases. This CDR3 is CAWSVLIRTDTQYF. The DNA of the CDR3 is TGTGCCTGGAGTGTACTTATACGCACAGATACGCAGTATTTT.

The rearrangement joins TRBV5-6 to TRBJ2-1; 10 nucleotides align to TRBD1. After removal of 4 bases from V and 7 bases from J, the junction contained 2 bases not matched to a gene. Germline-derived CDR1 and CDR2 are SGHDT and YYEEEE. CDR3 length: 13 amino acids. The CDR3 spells CASSQDRGNEQFF. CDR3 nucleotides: TGTGCCAGCAGCCAGGACAGGGGGAATGAGCAGTTCTTC.

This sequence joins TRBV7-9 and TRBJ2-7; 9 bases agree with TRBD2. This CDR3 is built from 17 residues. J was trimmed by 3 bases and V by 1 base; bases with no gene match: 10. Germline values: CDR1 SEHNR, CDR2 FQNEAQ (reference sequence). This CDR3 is CASSLEWGGLANYEQYF. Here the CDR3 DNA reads TGTGCCAGCAGCTTAGAATGGGGGGGACTAGCTAACTACGAGCAGTACTTC.

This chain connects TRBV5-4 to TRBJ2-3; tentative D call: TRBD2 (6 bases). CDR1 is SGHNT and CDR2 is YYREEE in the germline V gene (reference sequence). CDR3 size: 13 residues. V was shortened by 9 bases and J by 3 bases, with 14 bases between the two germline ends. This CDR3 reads CAITVAVTDTQYF. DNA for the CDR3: TGTGCCATCACAGTAGCGGTAACAGATACGCAGTATTTT. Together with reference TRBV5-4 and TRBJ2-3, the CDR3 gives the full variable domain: ETGVTQSPTHLIKTRGQQVTLRCSSQSGHNTVSWYQQALGQGPQFIFQYYREEENGRGNFPPRFSGLQFPNYSSELNVNALELDDSALYLCAITVAVTDTQYFGPGTRLTVL.

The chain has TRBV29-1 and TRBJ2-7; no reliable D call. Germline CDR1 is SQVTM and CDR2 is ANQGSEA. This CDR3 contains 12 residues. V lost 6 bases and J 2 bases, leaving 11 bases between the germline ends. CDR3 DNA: TGCAGCGTGCTGACACCGGCCTACGAGCAGTACTTC. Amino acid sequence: CSVLTPAYEQYF.

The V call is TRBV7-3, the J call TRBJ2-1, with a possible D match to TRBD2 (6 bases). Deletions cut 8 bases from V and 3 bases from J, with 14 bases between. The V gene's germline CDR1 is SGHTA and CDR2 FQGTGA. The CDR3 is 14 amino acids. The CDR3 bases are TGTGCCAGCGGCACTAGCCCTGGCTACAATGAGCAGTTCTTC. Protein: CASGTSPGYNEQFF.

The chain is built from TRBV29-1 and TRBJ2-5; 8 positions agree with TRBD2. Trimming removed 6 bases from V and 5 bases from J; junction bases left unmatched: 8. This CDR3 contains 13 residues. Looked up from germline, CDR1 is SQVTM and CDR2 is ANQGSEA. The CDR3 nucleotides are TGCAGCGTAAGACCCTTAGCGGGGGAGACCCAGTACTTC. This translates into CSVRPLAGETQYF.

Written as DNA, the CDR3 is TGCAGCGTTATTAGGGGCGTACTCCCCTATCCTAGCACAGATACGCAGTATTTT. Translation gives CSVIRGVLPYPSTDTQYF. This rearrangement joins TRBV29-1 to TRBJ2-3, with TRBD1 as a possible D gene (5 bases). In germline, CDR1 is SQVTM, CDR2 ANQGSEA. The CDR3 loop spans 18 amino acids. Trimming left V 5 bases short and J 0 bases short, with 24 bases between.

The CDR3 protein is CASSIRGYQETQYF. For the CDR3, the DNA is TGTGCCAGTAGTATTAGGGGGTACCAAGAGACCCAGTACTTC. V and J are TRBV19 and TRBJ2-5; weak D call: TRBD1 (6 bases). The CDR3 totals 14 residues. The V end was cut by 3 bases, the J end by 0 bases, with 8 bases between. Germline CDR1 is LNHDA and CDR2 is SQIVND (reference sequence).

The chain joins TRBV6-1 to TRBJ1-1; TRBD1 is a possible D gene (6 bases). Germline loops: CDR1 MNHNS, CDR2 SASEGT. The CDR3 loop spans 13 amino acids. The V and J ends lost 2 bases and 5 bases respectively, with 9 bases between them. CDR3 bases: TGTGCCAGCAGTGAAATTAGGGGGACTGAAGCTTTCTTT. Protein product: CASSEIRGTEAFF.

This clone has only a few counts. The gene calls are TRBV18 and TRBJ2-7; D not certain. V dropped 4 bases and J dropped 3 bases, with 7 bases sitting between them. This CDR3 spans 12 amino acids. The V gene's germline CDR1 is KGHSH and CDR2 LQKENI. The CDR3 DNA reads TGTGCCAGCTCACGGCCCTTCTACGAGCAGTACTTC. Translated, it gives CASSRPFYEQYF.

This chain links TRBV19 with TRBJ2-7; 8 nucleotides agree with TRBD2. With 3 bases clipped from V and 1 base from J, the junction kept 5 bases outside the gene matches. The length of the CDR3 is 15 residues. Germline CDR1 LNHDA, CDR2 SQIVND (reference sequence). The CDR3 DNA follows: TGTGCCAGTAGTATCACTAGCGGCATTTCCTACGAGCAGTACTTC. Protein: CASSITSGISYEQYF.

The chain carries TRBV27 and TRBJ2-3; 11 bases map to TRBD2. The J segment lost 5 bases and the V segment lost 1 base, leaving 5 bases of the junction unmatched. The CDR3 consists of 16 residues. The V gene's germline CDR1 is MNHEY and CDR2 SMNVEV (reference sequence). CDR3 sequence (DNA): TGTGCCAGCAGTTTATTGTCGCTAGCGGGAGGAGATACGCAGTATTTT. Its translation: CASSLLSLAGGDTQYF.

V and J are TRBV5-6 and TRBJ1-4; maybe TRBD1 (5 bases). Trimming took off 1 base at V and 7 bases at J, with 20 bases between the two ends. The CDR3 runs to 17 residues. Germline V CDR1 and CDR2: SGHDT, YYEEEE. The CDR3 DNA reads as TGTGCCAGCAGCTTGTTCGCCAGGGCCTTAGGTTCTGAAAAACTGTTTTTT. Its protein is CASSLFARALGSEKLFF.

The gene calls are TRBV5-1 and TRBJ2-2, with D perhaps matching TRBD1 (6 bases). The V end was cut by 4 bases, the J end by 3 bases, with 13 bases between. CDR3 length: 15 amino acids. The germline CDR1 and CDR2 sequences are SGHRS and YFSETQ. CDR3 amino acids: CASSLGAGDTGELFF. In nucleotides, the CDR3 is TGCGCCAGCAGCCTAGGAGCAGGGGACACCGGGGAGCTGTTTTTT.

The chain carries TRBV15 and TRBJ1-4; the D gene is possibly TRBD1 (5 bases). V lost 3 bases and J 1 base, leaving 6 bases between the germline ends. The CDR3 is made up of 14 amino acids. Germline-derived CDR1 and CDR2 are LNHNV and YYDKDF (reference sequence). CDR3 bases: TGTGCCACCAGCAGGGGGGGAACTAATGAAAAACTGTTTTTT. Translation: CATSRGGTNEKLFF.

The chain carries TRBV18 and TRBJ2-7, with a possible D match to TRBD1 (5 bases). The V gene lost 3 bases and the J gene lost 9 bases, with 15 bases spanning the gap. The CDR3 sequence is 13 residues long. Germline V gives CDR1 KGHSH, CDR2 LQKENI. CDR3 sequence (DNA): TGTGCCAGCTCACCGGCCAGGGAAAATATGCAGTACTTC. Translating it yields CASSPARENMQYF.

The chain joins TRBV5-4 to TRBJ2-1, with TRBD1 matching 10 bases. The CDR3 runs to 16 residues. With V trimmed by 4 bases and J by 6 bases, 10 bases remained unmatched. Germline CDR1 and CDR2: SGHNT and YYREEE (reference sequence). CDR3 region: CASSLERDRGFNEQFF. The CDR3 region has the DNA TGTGCCAGCAGCCTAGAAAGGGACAGGGGTTTCAATGAGCAGTTCTTC.

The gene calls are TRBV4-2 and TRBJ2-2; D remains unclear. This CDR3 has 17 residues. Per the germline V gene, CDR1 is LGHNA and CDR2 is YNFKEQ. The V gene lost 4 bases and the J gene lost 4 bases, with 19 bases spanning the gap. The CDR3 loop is CASSPAVHVEVTGELFF. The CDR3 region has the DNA TGTGCCAGCAGCCCCGCGGTCCATGTTGAGGTCACCGGGGAGCTGTTTTTT.

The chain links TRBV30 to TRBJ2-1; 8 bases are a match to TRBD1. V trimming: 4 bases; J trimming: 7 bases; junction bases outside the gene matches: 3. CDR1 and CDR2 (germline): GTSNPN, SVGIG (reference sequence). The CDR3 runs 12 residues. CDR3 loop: CAWMTGANEQFF. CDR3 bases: TGTGCCTGGATGACAGGGGCGAATGAGCAGTTCTTC.

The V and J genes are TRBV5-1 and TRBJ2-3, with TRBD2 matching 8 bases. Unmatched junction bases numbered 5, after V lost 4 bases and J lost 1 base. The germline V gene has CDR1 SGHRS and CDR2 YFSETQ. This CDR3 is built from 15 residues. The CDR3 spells CASSPGRGGTDTQYF. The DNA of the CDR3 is TGCGCCAGCAGCCCCGGGAGGGGCGGCACAGATACGCAGTATTTT.

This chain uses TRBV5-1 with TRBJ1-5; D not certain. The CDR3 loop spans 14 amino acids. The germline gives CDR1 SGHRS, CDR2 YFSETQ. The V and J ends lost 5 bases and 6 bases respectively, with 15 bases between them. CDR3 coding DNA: TGCGCCAGCAGTAAGGGAGCTGGAGTTCAGCCCCAGCATTTT. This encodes CASSKGAGVQPQHF.

CDR3 in amino acids: CASTLGQGNTEAFF. As DNA, the CDR3 is TGTGCCAGCACCTTAGGACAGGGGAACACTGAAGCTTTCTTT. This chain connects TRBV6-5 to TRBJ1-1; TRBD1 agrees at 8 bases. The V gene end was trimmed by 7 bases and the J gene end by 1 base; junction bases not matched to a gene: 5. The CDR3 has 14 residues. Germline V lookup: CDR1 MNHEY, CDR2 SVGAGI.

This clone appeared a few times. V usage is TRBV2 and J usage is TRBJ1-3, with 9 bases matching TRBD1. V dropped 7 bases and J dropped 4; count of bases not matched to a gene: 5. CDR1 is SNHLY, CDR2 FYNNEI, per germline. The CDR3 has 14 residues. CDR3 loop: CASTRDRAGNTIYF. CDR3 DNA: TGTGCCAGCACCCGGGACAGGGCAGGAAACACCATATATTTT.